Listed here is a single T cell receptor beta chain. Its target antigen remains unknown. Base-call qualities are not available, and no considerably larger clone is one nucleotide away. This entry comes from a study of T cell responses to AZD1222 COVID-19 vaccine (dated by TCRdb to the early 2020s). As for the study more broadly: A total of just over 230 trial participants underwent TCR sequencing, of whom more than 200 had received two doses of AZD1222 and around 25 had received two doses of the MenACWY control vaccine. Trial participants were enrolled into age subgroups of 18-55, 56-69 and 70-plus years, which contained approximately 150, 30 and 60 TCR-sequenced participants, respectively. Study-wide findings and limitations: The 56-69-year group was small, and its depth increase did not reach significance, likely because of low power. No day 14 peak-response samples were available, so repertoires were characterized only after the peak T cell response. Conclusions about previously exposed vaccinees are limited because only six or seven AZD1222 recipients were SARS-CoV-2 seropositive at baseline. CD4 TCRs associated with the vaccine covered the entire spike protein, and the dominant responses were in regions 160-218 and 743-854. Most participants were white British and females outnumbered males, and the authors suggested that clonal diversity may have been underestimated. Reportedly, almost half of the unique spike-specific TCRs recognized epitopes lying outside the regions that are mutated in the B.1.351 and B.1.1.7 variants. Spike-specific TCR breadth and depth rose significantly after two AZD1222 doses compared with day 0 and with MenACWY recipients.

The CDR3 has 13 amino acids, counting the end cysteine and phenylalanine. The CDR3 DNA has 39 bases and is translated from base 1. CDR1 LNHDA and CDR2 SQIVND are derived from the germline V gene (reference sequence). Trimming takes 11 bases from V and 3 bases from J, and the germline ends sit 17 bases apart. The sample's time point label, in plain terms: about 28 days (+/-7) after the second vaccine dose. AZD1222 recipients with second doses at about 4 weeks or about 12 weeks were pooled, because spike-specific TCR depth and breadth did not differ between schedules. Samples from vaccinated people were obtained from the UK trials COV001 and COV002, which included a single-blind randomized controlled phase 2/3 trial of AZD1222 (ChAdOx1 nCoV-19) in healthy adults. For TCRbeta chain sequencing, PBMC samples from trial participants were taken at day 0 and at day 28 after the second dose. The CDR3 regions of human TCRbeta chains were analyzed by immunosequencing. The paper's processing steps were these. Repertoire TCRs were matched against a reference library of SARS-CoV-2-specific TCRs generated with the MIRA antigen-specificity platform. Breadth was defined as the fraction of unique TCRs that were SARS-CoV-2-associated, and depth was defined as the fraction of total T cells that were SARS-CoV-2-associated. Using the MIRA data, every spike-specific TCR was mapped to the spike region that the TCR reacted to and assigned to either a CD4 or a CD8 class. Log10-transformed breadth and depth values were compared by one-way ANOVA with Sidak's multiple comparisons tests. TCRdb obtained this table from immuneACCESS and retained in-frame rearrangements with V and J assigned. These tables miss some clones; where compared with another copy, unresolved V genes account for less than half of the shortfall, and the remainder is unexplained. From that table come the V and J calls and clone size; the DNA was used to work out D and trimming. The sample table lists around 180,000 clones, 94% of them with a count of one. The ten largest account for 1.5% to 2% of the sample.

This TCR was sampled from an adult who received the AZD1222 COVID-19 vaccine. The chain is encoded by TRBV19 joined to TRBJ2-7; no D gene call is confident. Sequencing used peripheral blood, obtained 28 days after the second AZD1222 dose. The CDR3 amino acid sequence is: CASSDLILYEQYF. The sequenced DNA: TGTGCCTCGTCCGACCTTATCCTCTACGAGCAGTACTTC.